The 25 T cell receptor beta chains below all came from one sample that was sequenced in a study of blood T cell repertoires in COVID-19. Data came from immunoSEQ multiplex PCR; TCRdb stores just in-frame clones and leaves some out. The table lists some 330,000 clones, under 90% of them singletons. The sample consisted of peripheral blood. The receptors stem from a woman between 25 and 40 years old with COVID-19, enrolled during active disease.

The chain links TRBV3-1 (or the pseudogene TRBV3-2) to TRBJ2-1; 7 nucleotides match TRBD2. J gave up 9 bases and V 4 bases, and 9 bases lay outside the gene matches. The CDR3 is made up of 14 amino acids. Germline loops: CDR1 LGHDT, CDR2 YNNKEL (reference sequence). CDR3 nucleotide sequence: TGTGCCAGCAGCCCTGGACTAGTTTGGAGTGAGCAGTTCTTC. Translating gives CASSPGLVWSEQFF.

Comment on this clone: One junction end disagrees with the germline gene, perhaps due to a read error. The chain recombines TRBV3-1 (or the pseudogene TRBV3-2) with TRBJ2-5, with TRBD2 as a possible D gene (6 bases). The CDR3 is 13 residues long. Germline V CDR1 and CDR2: LGHDT, YNNKEL (reference sequence). The CDR3: CASSQEPGETQYF. For the CDR3, the DNA is TGTGCCAGCAGCCAAGAGCCGGGAGAGACTCAGTACTTC.

This clone occurred a few times. This chain joins TRBV19 and TRBJ1-1, with 8 positions matching TRBD1. Looked up from germline, CDR1 is LNHDA and CDR2 is SQIVND (reference sequence). The CDR3 consists of 12 residues. V dropped 9 bases and J dropped 4; count of bases not matched to a gene: 4. CDR3 region: CASCDRGTEAFF. The CDR3 nucleotides read TGTGCCAGCTGCGACAGGGGCACTGAAGCTTTCTTT. Variable domain in full (rest from reference TRBV19 and TRBJ1-1): DGGITQSPKYLFRKEGQNVTLSCEQNLNHDAMYWYRQDPGQGLRLIYYSQIVNDFQKGDIAEGYSVSREKKESFPLTVTSAQKNPTAFYLCASCDRGTEAFFGQGTRLTVV.

In this sample, this clone turned up once. The chain carries TRBV7-2 and TRBJ1-2, with a weak D call TRBD1 (5 bases). Trimming took 6 bases from V and 3 from J, leaving 23 bases between them. In germline, CDR1 is SGHTA, CDR2 FQGNSA. CDR3 length: 17 amino acids. CDR3 nucleotides: TGTGCCAGCAGACAACGGGACTTCCCGTTCGGGGACTATGGCTACACCTTC. Protein sequence: CASRQRDFPFGDYGYTF.

The chain couples TRBV14 to TRBJ1-2; 7 positions agree with TRBD1. Germline-derived CDR1 and CDR2 are SGHDN and FVKESK. After removal of 4 bases from V and 5 bases from J, the junction contained 10 bases not matched to a gene. The CDR3 sequence is 15 residues long. Here the CDR3 reads CASSRTDRARYGYTF. CDR3 DNA: TGTGCCAGCAGCCGCACAGACAGGGCGCGATATGGCTACACCTTC.

This rearrangement joins TRBV7-9 to TRBJ2-2, with 10 bases aligning to TRBD1. This CDR3 has 17 amino acids. Germline CDR1 and CDR2: SEHNR and FQNEAQ (reference sequence). V gave up 6 bases and J gave up 5 bases; unmatched junction bases: 12. The CDR3: CASSYPPGQGWTGELFF. Here the CDR3 DNA reads TGTGCCAGCAGTTACCCCCCGGGACAGGGGTGGACCGGGGAGCTGTTTTTT.

This chain joins TRBV27 and TRBJ1-2; a possible D gene is TRBD1 (6 bases). V lost 2 bases, J lost 5 bases, and 15 bases lay in between. The CDR3 covers 15 residues. Germline V CDR1 and CDR2: MNHEY, SMNVEV (reference sequence). Here the CDR3 reads CASSLVPGGYYGYTF. As DNA, the CDR3 is TGTGCCAGCAGTTTAGTCCCTGGGGGCTATTATGGCTACACCTTC.

Comment on this clone: Other DNA sequences in the same sample also yield this CDR3. This rearrangement joins TRBV5-1 to TRBJ1-1, with 9 bases matching TRBD1. The CDR3 contains 15 residues. Germline trimming cut 0 bases from V and 1 base from J; bases unmatched to any gene: 1. CDR1 and CDR2 from the germline V gene are SGHRS and YFSETQ. In DNA, the CDR3 is TGCGCCAGCAGCTTGGTGGGACAGGGGAACACTGAAGCTTTCTTT. Its translation: CASSLVGQGNTEAFF. The full variable domain, with the rest looked up from reference TRBV5-1 and TRBJ1-1, is KAGVTQTPRYLIKTRGQQVTLSCSPISGHRSVSWYQQTPGQGLQFLFEYFSETQRNKGNFPGRFSGRQFSNSRSEMNVSTLELGDSALYLCASSLVGQGNTEAFFGQGTRLTVV.

The chain links TRBV5-6 to TRBJ1-2; D gene uncertain. CDR3 size: 14 residues. Trimming took 1 base from V and 0 from J, leaving 7 bases between them. Germline loops: CDR1 SGHDT, CDR2 YYEEEE. CDR3 region: CASSLRGANYGYTF. CDR3 bases: TGTGCCAGCAGCTTGCGGGGAGCTAACTATGGCTACACCTTC.

This chain connects TRBV28 to TRBJ2-2, with D possibly matching TRBD1 (6 bases). V lost 3 bases and J lost 7, with 9 bases in between. Germline lookup yields CDR1 MDHEN and CDR2 SYDVKM. This CDR3 has 13 amino acids. CDR3 loop: CASSFRGIGELFF. In DNA form, the CDR3 reads TGTGCCAGCAGTTTTAGGGGGATCGGGGAGCTGTTTTTT. Full variable domain (outside the CDR3, taken from reference TRBV28 and TRBJ2-2): DVKVTQSSRYLVKRTGEKVFLECVQDMDHENMFWYRQDPGLGLRLIYFSYDVKMKEKGDIPEGYSVSREKKERFSLILESASTNQTSMYLCASSFRGIGELFFGEGSRLTVL.

A few counts support this clone. The chain couples TRBV5-4 to TRBJ2-1; 9 positions agree with TRBD2. Germline loops: CDR1 SGHNT, CDR2 YYREEE (reference sequence). J gave up 2 bases and V 4 bases, and 19 bases lay outside the gene matches. This CDR3 is built from 20 residues. CDR3 sequence reads: CASSRGLASPLRGPYNEQFF. The DNA for the CDR3 is TGTGCCAGCAGCAGGGGACTAGCATCTCCCCTTAGGGGACCCTACAATGAGCAGTTCTTC.

This clone was observed once. This chain joins TRBV7-9 and TRBJ1-3; no clear D gene. The germline CDR1 and CDR2 sequences are SEHNR and FQNEAQ (reference sequence). The germline V and J ends were trimmed by 1 base and 0 bases, with 7 bases remaining between them. The CDR3 consists of 15 residues. CDR3 sequence reads: CASSLEGSSGNTIYF. The CDR3 nucleotides are TGTGCCAGCAGCTTAGAAGGGAGCTCTGGAAACACCATATATTTT.

This clone was seen a single time. The chain uses TRBV6-1 and TRBJ1-5; D remains ambiguous. CDR1 and CDR2 (germline): MNHNS, SASEGT. The CDR3 is 14 amino acids. V lost 1 base and J 4 bases, leaving 8 bases between the germline ends. The chain's CDR3 is CASSEGQFNQPQHF. CDR3 DNA sequence: TGTGCCAGCAGTGAAGGTCAGTTTAATCAGCCCCAGCATTTT.

The chain employs TRBV10-3 and TRBJ2-5, with a tentative D call TRBD2 (7 bases). Trimming took off 0 bases at V and 6 bases at J, with 11 bases between the two ends. Germline assignment: CDR1 ENHRY and CDR2 SYGVKD. CDR3 size: 14 residues. The CDR3 DNA follows: TGTGCCATCAGTGAGTCGATCGGGGGGCAGACCCAGTACTTC. As protein: CAISESIGGQTQYF.

This chain joins TRBV2 and TRBJ1-4, with 7 bases identical to TRBD1. The CDR3 length is 15 residues. Germline lookup yields CDR1 SNHLY and CDR2 FYNNEI. With 4 bases clipped from V and 3 bases from J, the junction kept 5 bases outside the gene matches. The CDR3 protein is CASSATGVPNEKLFF. The CDR3 DNA sequence: TGTGCCAGCAGTGCTACAGGGGTCCCTAATGAAAAACTGTTTTTT.

V usage is TRBV7-9 and J usage is TRBJ1-6, with D perhaps matching TRBD1 (6 bases). The germline gives CDR1 SEHNR, CDR2 FQNEAQ (reference sequence). The length of the CDR3 is 14 residues. V shed 5 bases and J shed 7 bases, with 12 bases lying between them. The CDR3 DNA sequence: TGTGCCAGCAGCCCCCCAGGGGTGAATTCACCCCTCCACTTT. Protein sequence: CASSPPGVNSPLHF.

The DNA for the CDR3 is TGTGCCAGCAGCGCTTCAACCGGGACAGGGGTAGGTGGCTACACCTTC. Its protein is CASSASTGTGVGGYTF. V and J are TRBV7-2 and TRBJ1-2; 10 nucleotides line up with TRBD1. J lost 7 bases, V lost 5 bases, and 13 bases had no gene match. There are 16 residues in the CDR3. Germline CDR1 reads SGHTA; CDR2 reads FQGNSA.

The chain links TRBV28 to TRBJ2-7, with TRBD1 matching 8 bases. The CDR3 loop spans 14 amino acids. V lost 6 bases and J lost 4; bases outside the gene matches: 8. Germline lookup yields CDR1 MDHEN and CDR2 SYDVKM. In DNA form, the CDR3 reads TGTGCCAGCAGGGCCGGGCAGGGGGCTTACGAGCAGTACGTC. Translated: CASRAGQGAYEQYV.

This clone turned up a few times. The chain employs TRBV10-3 and TRBJ1-1; 7 positions match TRBD1. V shed 7 bases and J 2 bases; nucleotides not matched to a gene: 7. The CDR3 contains 14 residues. CDR1 and CDR2 (germline): ENHRY, SYGVKD. CDR3 nucleotide sequence: TGTGCCATCACCTCCCGACAGGGTAACACTGAAGCTTTCTTT. This codes for CAITSRQGNTEAFF.

The J gene is TRBJ2-1, the V gene TRBV28, with 13 bases aligning to TRBD2. Germline V lookup: CDR1 MDHEN, CDR2 SYDVKM. The CDR3 runs to 15 residues. With V trimmed by 6 bases and J by 13 bases, 12 bases remained unmatched. The CDR3 DNA is TGTGCCAGCAGCCTGACTAGCGGGGGGAGGCATGGACAGTTCTTC. The encoded protein is CASSLTSGGRHGQFF.

The chain combines TRBV25-1 with TRBJ2-3, with 10 bases lining up with TRBD1. CDR1 is MGHDK, CDR2 SYGVNS, per germline. V was clipped by 8 bases and J by 4 bases; unmatched bases: 12. The CDR3 is made up of 16 amino acids. CDR3 protein: CASGPYAGQGSDTQYF. In DNA form, the CDR3 reads TGTGCCAGCGGCCCCTACGCGGGACAGGGGTCAGATACGCAGTATTTT.

This clone was picked up one time. This chain connects TRBV6-1 to TRBJ1-5; maybe TRBD1 (5 bases). This CDR3 comprises 15 residues. Trimming stripped 0 bases from V and 7 bases from J, with 13 bases between. Germline V gene lookup returns CDR1 MNHNS and CDR2 SASEGT. In DNA form, the CDR3 reads TGTGCCAGCAGTGAAGCGGGGGGGGTGCGGCAGCCCCAGCATTTT. This translates into CASSEAGGVRQPQHF.

This chain links TRBV6-6 with TRBJ2-1; TRBD1 matches at 11 bases. The germline V gene encodes CDR1 MNHNY and CDR2 SVGAGI (reference sequence). This CDR3 has 15 residues. V lost 4 bases to trimming and J lost 7 bases; unmatched junction nucleotides: 6. The CDR3 coding sequence is TGTGCCAGCAGTTTCCGGGACAGGGGGACGAATGAGCAGTTCTTC. Protein product: CASSFRDRGTNEQFF.

This clone appeared a few times. The V and J genes are TRBV10-3 and TRBJ2-1, with D possibly being TRBD1 (5 bases). The CDR3 spans 13 residues. V lost 4 bases and J lost 4, with 8 bases in between. Germline lookup yields CDR1 ENHRY and CDR2 SYGVKD. CDR3 in amino acids: CAISVRGYNEQFF. The CDR3 DNA sequence: TGTGCCATCAGTGTTAGGGGTTACAATGAGCAGTTCTTC.

As to this clone: Compared with germline, one end of the junction differs, possibly owing to a read error. The rearrangement links TRBV7-2 to TRBJ2-7, with TRBD1 identical over 9 bases. The CDR3 runs 15 residues. Looked up from germline, CDR1 is SGHTA and CDR2 is FQGNSA. The CDR3 sequence is CASSLARDRAYEQYF. CDR3 nucleotides: TGTGCCAGCAGCCTAGCCCGGGACAGGGCTTACGAGCAGTACTTC. Together with reference TRBV7-2 and TRBJ2-7, the CDR3 gives the full variable domain: GAGVSQSPSNKVTEKGKDVELRCDPISGHTALYWYRQSLGQGLEFLIYFQGNSAPDKSGLPSDRFSAERTGGSVSTLTIQRTQQEDSAVYLCASSLARDRAYEQYFGPGTRLTVT.